This T cell receptor beta chain was identified during a study of PD-1 blockade in classical Hodgkin lymphoma. Study background: Treatment was intravenous nivolumab, 3 mg/kg every 2 weeks, until progression.

Turning to this clone: Its antigen is not identified.

Overall study results and limits: Newly diagnosed patients reportedly had lower baseline TCR diversity than healthy donors. Baseline diversity resembling that of newly diagnosed patients was seen in complete responders. CD4+ TCR diversity, unlike CD8+, rose significantly by C4D1.

Only in-frame clones appear in the TCRdb table, and some are missing; sequencing was by immunoSEQ multiplex PCR. Of over 45,000 clones detected, around 67% appear once; the ten largest clones hold about 15%. Every one of the patients relapsed after autologous stem cell transplantation (brentuximab vedotin exposure was variable). Germline V gene lookup returns CDR1 SGHRS and CDR2 YFSETQ. Deletions cut 1 base from V and 10 bases from J, with 11 bases between. CDR3 size: 12 residues. The material sequenced was peripheral blood mononuclear cells (PBMCs), taken before the second cycle of nivolumab. This receptor was obtained from a human donor with classical Hodgkin lymphoma. The chain employs TRBV5-1 and TRBJ1-2; D may be TRBD1 (6 bases). The CDR3 sequence: CASSLTRGDYTF. The CDR3 bases are TGCGCCAGCAGCTTGACCAGGGGAGACTACACCTTC.